The rows below give T cell receptor beta chains drawn from one sample of a study of T cells in Graves' hyperthyroidism and ophthalmopathy. TCRdb re-called the multiplex PCR reads through MiXCR, storing one row per CDR3 protein. The data contain fewer than 700,000 distinct CDR3 sequences, 15% to 20% of them singletons. Sequenced input: blood. The source of these receptors is a woman aged 30 to 39 with Graves' hyperthyroidism. The CDR3 runs from the conserved cysteine through the conserved F or W. Fields, in order: D gene, J gene, V gene, clone size, CDR3 protein, CDR3 DNA. D genes are given only for firm matches. The listing skips clone size in some rows; elsewhere it reads once, few, many or a size class.

d_gene: TRBD2; j_gene: TRBJ2-4; v_gene: TRBV12-3/TRBV12-4; abundance: few; CDR3aa: CASSPRPLAGENIQYF; CDR3nt: TGTGCCAGCAGTCCACGCCCCCTAGCGGGAGAAAACATTCAGTACTTC
d_gene: TRBD1; j_gene: TRBJ1-1; v_gene: TRBV19; abundance: .; CDR3aa: CASSTPGQGVTEAFF; CDR3nt: TGTGCCAGTAGTACCCCCGGACAGGGAGTCACTGAAGCTTTCTTT
d_gene: .; j_gene: TRBJ2-7; v_gene: TRBV4-2; abundance: few; CDR3aa: CASSQDYELGAGAPYEQYF; CDR3nt: TGTGCCAGCAGCCAAGATTATGAGTTGGGTGCGGGCGCGCCTTACGAGCAGTACTTC
d_gene: .; j_gene: TRBJ2-1; v_gene: TRBV11-2; abundance: .; CDR3aa: CASSLTSVPFF; CDR3nt: TGTGCCAGCAGCTTAACTAGTGTACCGTTCTTC
d_gene: TRBD2; j_gene: TRBJ2-3; v_gene: TRBV20-1; abundance: .; CDR3aa: CSARGTSGGSDTQYF; CDR3nt: TGCAGTGCTAGAGGGACTAGCGGGGGCTCAGATACGCAGTATTTT
d_gene: .; j_gene: TRBJ2-1; v_gene: TRBV15; abundance: .; CDR3aa: CATSRPGVSSEQFF; CDR3nt: TGTGCCACCAGCCGACCGGGGGTGTCGAGTGAGCAGTTCTTC
d_gene: .; j_gene: TRBJ2-3; v_gene: TRBV15; abundance: many; CDR3aa: CATSRDVEDTQYF; CDR3nt: TGTGCCACCAGCAGAGATGTAGAGGATACGCAGTATTTT
d_gene: .; j_gene: TRBJ1-2; v_gene: TRBV9; abundance: few; CDR3aa: CASTLGGANYGYTF; CDR3nt: TGTGCCAGCACCCTTGGGGGGGCTAACTATGGCTACACCTTC
d_gene: TRBD1; j_gene: TRBJ1-5; v_gene: TRBV6-1; abundance: few; CDR3aa: CACRDREDQPQHF; CDR3nt: TGTGCCTGCCGGGACAGGGAGGATCAGCCCCAGCATTTT
d_gene: TRBD1; j_gene: TRBJ1-1; v_gene: TRBV3-1; abundance: many; CDR3aa: CASSQGGDSEAFF; CDR3nt: TGTGCCAGCAGCCAGGGGGGGGACAGCGAAGCTTTCTTT
d_gene: .; j_gene: TRBJ1-5; v_gene: TRBV6-2/TRBV6-3; abundance: many; CDR3aa: CASSPQGYYQPQHF; CDR3nt: TGTGCCAGCAGCCCCCAGGGATACTATCAGCCCCAGCATTTT
d_gene: TRBD2; j_gene: TRBJ2-1; v_gene: TRBV5-6; abundance: few; CDR3aa: CASSLGRELYEQFF; CDR3nt: TGTGCCAGCAGCTTGGGGCGGGAGCTGTATGAGCAGTTCTTC
d_gene: TRBD1; j_gene: TRBJ1-4; v_gene: TRBV2; abundance: .; CDR3aa: CASSESADRVEKLFF; CDR3nt: TGTGCCAGCAGTGAATCGGCGGACAGGGTTGAAAAACTGTTTTTT
d_gene: TRBD2; j_gene: TRBJ2-3; v_gene: TRBV27; abundance: few; CDR3aa: CASRQPATGRDTQYF; CDR3nt: TGTGCCAGCAGACAACCGGCTACCGGGAGGGATACGCAGTATTTT
d_gene: TRBD2; j_gene: TRBJ2-7; v_gene: TRBV18; abundance: many; CDR3aa: CASSRTRVYEQYF; CDR3nt: TGTGCCAGCTCCCGGACTAGGGTCTACGAGCAGTACTTC
d_gene: .; j_gene: TRBJ2-7; v_gene: TRBV4-1; abundance: .; CDR3aa: CASSQRGQGAYEQYF; CDR3nt: TGCGCCAGCAGCCAAAGAGGGCAGGGAGCCTACGAGCAGTACTTC
d_gene: .; j_gene: TRBJ1-2; v_gene: TRBV11-2; abundance: many; CDR3aa: CASSLDRAGDGYTF; CDR3nt: TGTGCCAGCAGCTTAGATAGGGCAGGGGATGGCTACACCTTC
d_gene: .; j_gene: TRBJ2-7; v_gene: TRBV28; abundance: many; CDR3aa: CASSLVDTSHEQYF; CDR3nt: TGTGCCAGCAGTTTAGTCGACACAAGTCACGAGCAGTACTTC
d_gene: TRBD2; j_gene: TRBJ2-7; v_gene: TRBV19; abundance: few; CDR3aa: CASSMGSGALYEQYF; CDR3nt: TGTGCCAGTAGTATGGGTAGCGGGGCCCTCTACGAGCAGTACTTC
d_gene: .; j_gene: TRBJ2-2; v_gene: TRBV7-3; abundance: many; CDR3aa: CASSLAGAGGELFF; CDR3nt: TGTGCCAGCAGCTTAGCCGGGGCGGGCGGGGAGCTGTTTTTT
d_gene: .; j_gene: TRBJ2-7; v_gene: TRBV9; abundance: few; CDR3aa: CASSHGPEAIQYEQYF; CDR3nt: TGTGCCAGCAGCCACGGACCAGAGGCTATTCAGTACGAGCAGTACTTC
d_gene: TRBD2; j_gene: TRBJ2-7; v_gene: TRBV28; abundance: many; CDR3aa: CASSWGLAYEQYF; CDR3nt: TGTGCCAGCAGTTGGGGACTAGCCTACGAGCAGTACTTC
d_gene: .; j_gene: TRBJ2-5; v_gene: TRBV6-1; abundance: .; CDR3aa: CASSDWGRAYQETQYF; CDR3nt: TGTGCCAGCAGTGACTGGGGCAGGGCCTACCAAGAGACCCAGTACTTC
d_gene: .; j_gene: TRBJ2-5; v_gene: TRBV5-1; abundance: many; CDR3aa: CASSLAQQGVETQYF; CDR3nt: TGCGCCAGCAGCTTGGCTCAACAAGGGGTGGAGACCCAGTACTTC
d_gene: TRBD2; j_gene: TRBJ2-1; v_gene: TRBV5-6; abundance: .; CDR3aa: CASSLGLAGQEQFF; CDR3nt: TGTGCCAGCAGCTTGGGACTAGCGGGACAGGAGCAGTTCTTC
d_gene: .; j_gene: TRBJ1-2; v_gene: TRBV9; abundance: .; CDR3aa: CASSSREAYCGYTF; CDR3nt: TGTGCCAGCAGCTCCCGTGAGGCGTACTGTGGCTACACCTTC
d_gene: .; j_gene: TRBJ2-5; v_gene: TRBV27; abundance: .; CDR3aa: CASSLRQGGGETQYF; CDR3nt: TGTGCCAGCAGTTTAAGGCAGGGAGGAGGGGAGACCCAGTACTTC
d_gene: TRBD1; j_gene: TRBJ1-2; v_gene: TRBV7-2; abundance: few; CDR3aa: CASRLHTGGLNYGYTF; CDR3nt: TGTGCCAGCAGATTACATACAGGGGGCCTTAACTATGGCTACACCTTC
d_gene: TRBD1; j_gene: TRBJ2-7; v_gene: TRBV6-1; abundance: many; CDR3aa: CASSEGDRTKYEQYF; CDR3nt: TGTGCCAGCAGTGAAGGGGACAGGACCAAATACGAGCAGTACTTC
d_gene: TRBD2; j_gene: TRBJ2-7; v_gene: TRBV5-6; abundance: many; CDR3aa: CASSFPSGRNGEQYF; CDR3nt: TGTGCCAGCAGCTTTCCGAGCGGGAGAAACGGCGAGCAGTACTTC
d_gene: .; j_gene: TRBJ1-5; v_gene: TRBV27; abundance: many; CDR3aa: CASSSRAAYSNQPQHF; CDR3nt: TGTGCCAGCAGTTCCCGGGCCGCGTATAGCAATCAGCCCCAGCATTTT
d_gene: TRBD2; j_gene: TRBJ2-5; v_gene: TRBV6-1; abundance: many; CDR3aa: CASSLSGRETQYF; CDR3nt: TGTGCCAGCAGCCTTAGCGGGAGAGAGACCCAGTACTTC
d_gene: .; j_gene: TRBJ2-2; v_gene: TRBV28; abundance: .; CDR3aa: CASSDFTGELFF; CDR3nt: TGTGCCAGCAGCGACTTCACCGGGGAGCTGTTTTTT
d_gene: .; j_gene: TRBJ1-5; v_gene: TRBV19; abundance: few; CDR3aa: CASSLGLWRQRRQPQHF; CDR3nt: TGTGCCAGTAGCCTAGGGTTATGGAGGCAGCGACGGCAGCCCCAGCATTTT
d_gene: .; j_gene: TRBJ1-2; v_gene: TRBV3-1; abundance: .; CDR3aa: CASSQGGGLGGYTF; CDR3nt: TGTGCCAGCAGCCAAGGGGGGGGGCTCGGAGGCTACACCTTC
d_gene: .; j_gene: TRBJ2-1; v_gene: TRBV28; abundance: many; CDR3aa: CASSSNTAIEQFF; CDR3nt: TGTGCCAGCAGTTCAAACACAGCGATTGAGCAGTTCTTC
d_gene: TRBD1; j_gene: TRBJ2-3; v_gene: TRBV3-1; abundance: .; CDR3aa: CASSQDVGTGGTDTQYF; CDR3nt: TGTGCCAGCAGCCAAGACGTGGGGACAGGGGGCACAGATACGCAGTATTTT
d_gene: .; j_gene: TRBJ1-1; v_gene: TRBV28; abundance: many; CDR3aa: CASTWDTEAFF; CDR3nt: TGTGCCAGCACTTGGGACACTGAAGCTTTCTTT
d_gene: .; j_gene: TRBJ2-5; v_gene: TRBV20-1; abundance: few; CDR3aa: CSATSLAAPQETQYF; CDR3nt: TGCAGTGCTACCTCCCTGGCGGCCCCCCAAGAGACCCAGTACTTC
d_gene: .; j_gene: TRBJ1-4; v_gene: TRBV10-1; abundance: .; CDR3aa: CASSEPTWTGTNEKLFF; CDR3nt: TGCGCCAGCAGTGAGCCCACCTGGACTGGTACTAATGAAAAACTGTTTTTT
d_gene: .; j_gene: TRBJ1-1; v_gene: TRBV28; abundance: many; CDR3aa: CASKLFGRTEAFF; CDR3nt: TGTGCCAGCAAGCTCTTTGGGCGGACTGAAGCTTTCTTT
d_gene: .; j_gene: TRBJ1-4; v_gene: TRBV13; abundance: .; CDR3aa: CASSSHTAGATGEKLFF; CDR3nt: TGTGCCAGCAGCTCTCACACAGCTGGTGCAACTGGTGAAAAACTGTTTTTT
d_gene: .; j_gene: TRBJ1-1; v_gene: TRBV20-1; abundance: .; CDR3aa: CSAISLQNTEAFF; CDR3nt: TGCAGTGCTATTTCTCTTCAGAACACTGAAGCTTTCTTT
d_gene: TRBD1; j_gene: TRBJ1-2; v_gene: TRBV28; abundance: many; CDR3aa: CASSLVNPGGAYGYTF; CDR3nt: TGTGCCAGCAGTCTCGTAAATCCAGGGGGCGCCTATGGCTACACCTTC
d_gene: .; j_gene: TRBJ2-1; v_gene: TRBV6-2/TRBV6-3; abundance: .; CDR3aa: CASSPRHVSSYNEQFF; CDR3nt: TGTGCCAGCAGCCCCAGACACGTCAGCTCCTACAATGAGCAGTTCTTC
d_gene: .; j_gene: TRBJ1-1; v_gene: TRBV25-1; abundance: few; CDR3aa: CATEGWGSTEAFF; CDR3nt: TGTGCCACCGAAGGGTGGGGGAGCACTGAAGCTTTCTTT
d_gene: TRBD2; j_gene: TRBJ2-1; v_gene: TRBV20-1; abundance: many; CDR3aa: CSATSGASSNEQFF; CDR3nt: TGCAGTGCAACTAGCGGAGCGTCTTCCAATGAGCAGTTCTTC
d_gene: .; j_gene: TRBJ1-3; v_gene: TRBV3-1; abundance: few; CDR3aa: CASSQDETAGNTIYF; CDR3nt: TGTGCCAGCAGCCAAGATGAAACCGCTGGAAACACCATATATTTT
d_gene: .; j_gene: TRBJ2-1; v_gene: TRBV2; abundance: many; CDR3aa: CASTAGLYNEQFF; CDR3nt: TGTGCCAGCACGGCGGGATTATACAATGAGCAGTTCTTC
d_gene: .; j_gene: TRBJ2-3; v_gene: TRBV5-5; abundance: few; CDR3aa: CASSPPPERTDTQYF; CDR3nt: TGTGCCAGCAGCCCACCCCCCGAGCGCACAGATACGCAGTATTTT
d_gene: .; j_gene: TRBJ1-2; v_gene: TRBV2; abundance: many; CDR3aa: CASKFGGVYGYTF; CDR3nt: TGTGCCAGCAAGTTTGGCGGAGTCTATGGCTACACCTTC
d_gene: TRBD2; j_gene: TRBJ2-1; v_gene: TRBV5-8; abundance: .; CDR3aa: CASSLGWTSGSINEQFF; CDR3nt: TGTGCCAGCAGCTTGGGGTGGACTAGCGGGAGTATCAACGAGCAGTTCTTC
d_gene: TRBD2; j_gene: TRBJ2-3; v_gene: TRBV29-1; abundance: many; CDR3aa: CSARASGKVDTQYF; CDR3nt: TGCAGCGCCCGGGCTAGCGGGAAAGTAGATACGCAGTATTTT
d_gene: TRBD1; j_gene: TRBJ2-7; v_gene: TRBV29-1; abundance: .; CDR3aa: CSVKLGQSYEQYF; CDR3nt: TGCAGCGTTAAGTTGGGACAGTCCTACGAGCAGTACTTC
d_gene: .; j_gene: TRBJ1-3; v_gene: TRBV7-2; abundance: few; CDR3aa: CASSLVNTIYF; CDR3nt: TGTGCCAGCAGCTTAGTAAACACCATATATTTT
d_gene: TRBD1; j_gene: TRBJ2-7; v_gene: TRBV27; abundance: many; CDR3aa: CASSPHSGTVDEQYF; CDR3nt: TGTGCCAGCAGTCCCCATTCCGGGACAGTAGACGAGCAGTACTTC
d_gene: .; j_gene: TRBJ1-5; v_gene: TRBV20-1; abundance: many; CDR3aa: CSARRTVNQPQHF; CDR3nt: TGCAGTGCTAGGCGAACCGTGAATCAGCCCCAGCATTTT
d_gene: TRBD2; j_gene: TRBJ2-3; v_gene: TRBV7-2; abundance: many; CDR3aa: CASSPRLAGGADTQYF; CDR3nt: TGTGCCAGCAGCCCCAGACTAGCGGGGGGGGCAGATACGCAGTATTTT